This is a list of T cell receptor beta chains from one sample in a study of control samples from healthy donors and cancer patients. The repertoire was sequenced with immunoSEQ multiplex PCR; TCRdb's copy has only in-frame clones and lacks some. The data hold around 17,000 clones, with less than 90% observed a single time. Sequenced material: PBMCs. These receptors were taken from a man aged 60 to 69 with head and neck cancer. The CDR3 runs from the conserved cysteine through the conserved F or W. A D gene is named only where the DNA matches it firmly. Only some rows state a clone size, as once, few, many or a class for expanded clones.

V,size,D,J,CDR3,DNA
TRBV10-3,-,-,TRBJ1-5,CAISESTAGQPQHF,TGTGCCATCAGTGAGTCGACGGCCGGACAGCCCCAGCATTTT
TRBV5-1,-,-,TRBJ1-1,CASSRLGADTEAFF,TGCGCCAGCAGCCGGTTGGGGGCGGACACTGAAGCTTTCTTT
TRBV7-9,-,TRBD1,TRBJ1-6,CASRGQGDSPLHF,TGTGCCAGCCGCGGACAGGGTGATTCACCCCTCCACTTT
TRBV5-5,-,-,TRBJ1-2,CASSLTNYGYTF,TGTGCCAGCAGCTTGACCAACTATGGCTACACCTTC
TRBV2,-,TRBD1,TRBJ1-2,CASQGGLDGYTF,TGTGCCAGCCAGGGGGGGCTAGATGGCTACACCTTC
TRBV7-9,-,TRBD1,TRBJ1-5,CASSLGQVNQPQHF,TGTGCCAGCAGCTTGGGACAGGTGAATCAGCCCCAGCATTTT
TRBV5-4,-,-,TRBJ1-2,CASSRTGTFHHGYTF,TGTGCCAGCAGCAGAACCGGGACATTCCATCATGGCTACACCTTC
TRBV11-1,-,-,TRBJ2-5,CASSSGTRETQYF,TGTGCCAGCAGTTCCGGGACCCGTGAGACCCAGTACTTC
TRBV7-9,-,-,TRBJ1-2,CASSLARDGYTF,TGTGCCAGCAGCTTAGCACGGGATGGCTACACCTTC
TRBV7-8,once,-,TRBJ1-1,CASRHRRGDPEAFF,TGTGCCAGCAGACATAGACGGGGGGATCCTGAAGCTTTCTTT
TRBV6-5,-,-,TRBJ2-7,CASVRGVSYEQYF,TGTGCCAGCGTTAGAGGGGTGTCCTACGAGCAGTACTTC
TRBV21-1,-,-,TRBJ2-2,CAAGTSTNTGELFF,TGTGCCGCTGGGACGAGCACGAACACCGGGGAGCTGTTTTTT
TRBV5-5,-,-,TRBJ2-5,CASSLNEETQYF,TGTGCCAGCAGCTTGAACGAAGAGACCCAGTACTTC
TRBV9,-,-,TRBJ1-4,CASSADTGNEKLFF,TGTGCCAGCAGCGCGGACACGGGAAATGAAAAACTGTTTTTT
TRBV27,-,-,TRBJ1-1,CASSLGQAMNTEAFF,TGTGCCAGCAGTCTCGGGCAGGCGATGAACACTGAAGCTTTCTTT
TRBV11-2,-,-,TRBJ1-2,CASSQGFNYGYTF,TGTGCCAGCAGCCAAGGGTTTAACTATGGCTACACCTTC
TRBV27,-,TRBD1,TRBJ1-2,CASSWRQGHYGYTF,TGTGCCAGCAGTTGGCGACAGGGGCACTATGGCTACACCTTC
TRBV5-6,once,-,TRBJ2-1,CASSLAGAGTNEQFF,TGTGCCAGCAGCTTGGCAGGGGCGGGAACCAATGAGCAGTTCTTC
TRBV7-2,-,-,TRBJ2-1,CASSLAAGATYNEQFF,TGTGCCAGCAGCTTAGCGGCAGGGGCGACCTACAATGAGCAGTTCTTC
TRBV3-1/TRBV3-2,-,-,TRBJ2-5,CASSWSGGKETQYF,TGTGCCAGCAGCTGGTCTGGGGGGAAAGAGACCCAGTACTTC
TRBV5-6,once,TRBD2,TRBJ2-5,CASSLARGREDIGETQYF,TGTGCCAGCAGCTTGGCCCGGGGGAGGGAGGACATCGGGGAGACCCAGTACTTC
TRBV6-5,-,-,TRBJ2-6,CASKTGFTGANVLTF,TGTGCCAGCAAAACAGGGTTCACTGGGGCCAACGTCCTGACTTTC
TRBV28,-,TRBD2,TRBJ2-1,CASSPPTSGGYNEQFF,TGTGCCAGCAGTCCGCCTACTAGCGGGGGCTACAATGAGCAGTTCTTC
TRBV6-6,-,TRBD1,TRBJ1-2,CASSRTGGYGYTF,TGTGCCAGCTCCAGGACAGGCGGCTACGGCTACACCTTC
TRBV6-5,-,-,TRBJ2-7,CASSYYGQNEQYF,TGTGCCAGCAGTTACTACGGACAGAACGAGCAGTACTTC
TRBV9,-,-,TRBJ1-1,CASSVQVLGGNTEAFF,TGTGCCAGCAGCGTACAGGTGCTCGGAGGGAACACTGAAGCTTTCTTT
TRBV5-1,-,TRBD2,TRBJ2-1,CASSLAGDYYNEQFF,TGCGCCAGCAGCTTGGCCGGGGACTACTACAATGAGCAGTTCTTC
TRBV4-2,-,TRBD2,TRBJ2-1,CASSQGDASGGDEQFF,TGTGCCAGCAGCCAAGGCGATGCTAGCGGGGGGGATGAGCAGTTCTTC
TRBV5-4,-,-,TRBJ1-2,CASNKGIDYGYTF,TGTGCCAGCAACAAGGGGATTGACTATGGCTACACCTTC
TRBV6-6,-,TRBD1,TRBJ2-2,CASSRGQGGGTGELFF,TGTGCCAGCAGCAGGGGACAGGGGGGCGGAACCGGGGAGCTGTTTTTT
TRBV3-1/TRBV3-2,-,-,TRBJ2-2,CASSQVGGRELFF,TGTGCCAGCAGCCAAGTCGGAGGGCGGGAGCTGTTTTTT
TRBV15,-,TRBD1,TRBJ2-5,CATSNGQVPETQYF,TGTGCCACCAGCAACGGACAGGTCCCGGAGACCCAGTACTTC